These 28 T cell receptor beta chains were sequenced from one sample in a study of cytomegalovirus exposure and HLA in healthy donors. The primer mix had 60 Vbeta and 13 Jbeta primers. The protocol was immunoSEQ multiplex PCR, while the TCRdb copy is restricted to in-frame clones and leaves out a portion. Counted here are about 90,000 clones, 65% to 80% occurring once; the ten biggest clones make up 2.5% to 3.5%. Sequenced input: PBMCs. The receptors derive from a young man in good health and CMV-seronegative.

The gene calls are TRBV9 and TRBJ2-5, with TRBD2 identical over 9 bases. CDR1 and CDR2 from the germline V gene are SGDLS and YYNGEE. This CDR3 is 15 amino acids long. J was trimmed by 2 bases and V by 6 bases; bases with no gene match: 8. Here the CDR3 DNA reads TGTGCCAGCACTACCGCGGGGGGGGATCAAGAGACCCAGTACTTC. As protein: CASTTAGGDQETQYF.

The chain has TRBV30 and TRBJ2-3, with D perhaps matching TRBD2 (6 bases). This CDR3 contains 14 residues. V lost 0 bases, J lost 6 bases, and 13 bases lay in between. Per the germline V gene, CDR1 is GTSNPN and CDR2 is SVGIG (reference sequence). In DNA, the CDR3 is TGTGCCTGGAGTGTACGCGGGGCCAGGGATACGCAGTATTTT. As protein: CAWSVRGARDTQYF.

The genes are TRBV2 and TRBJ1-2; 7 bases match TRBD1. J gave up 7 bases and V 3 bases, and 17 bases lay outside the gene matches. Germline V CDR1 and CDR2: SNHLY, FYNNEI. The length of the CDR3 is 17 residues. Here the CDR3 reads CASSETRTGLSDSGYTF. CDR3 in DNA: TGTGCCAGCAGTGAGACGAGGACAGGCCTTTCGGACTCTGGCTACACCTTC.

CDR3 residues: CSAKTGVYEQYF. DNA of the CDR3: TGCAGCGCTAAGACAGGGGTCTACGAGCAGTACTTC. The chain is built from TRBV29-1 and TRBJ2-7, with 8 bases identical to TRBD1. V was clipped by 7 bases and J by 3 bases; unmatched bases: 5. This CDR3 comprises 12 residues. Germline CDR1 reads SQVTM; CDR2 reads ANQGSEA.

A note on this clone: Relative to the germline gene, one junction end is altered; a read error may explain this. This chain links TRBV9 with TRBJ1-2, with no clear D. The CDR3 contains 12 residues. Germline CDR1 reads SGDLS; CDR2 reads YYNGEE. In DNA form, the CDR3 reads TGTGCCAGCAGCTCCCAGGTCAGCGGGCTAGACTTC. Its translation: CASSSQVSGLDF.

The J gene is TRBJ1-2, the V gene TRBV25-1; D is perhaps TRBD1 (5 bases). The germline V gene has CDR1 MGHDK and CDR2 SYGVNS. The V end lost 3 bases, the J end lost 8 bases, and 7 bases lay between the germline ends. This CDR3 comprises 11 residues. The DNA of the CDR3 is TGTGCCAGCAGTGAGGGACTGGGCTACACCTTC. This codes for CASSEGLGYTF.

The V call is TRBV6-1, the J call TRBJ1-1; D is unresolved. The CDR3 runs to 13 residues. Trimming removed 6 bases from V and 2 bases from J, with 10 bases in between. CDR1 is MNHNS, CDR2 SASEGT, per germline. CDR3 region: CASRQTINTEAFF. The CDR3 coding sequence is TGTGCCAGCAGACAGACTATTAACACTGAAGCTTTCTTT.

V usage is TRBV7-9 and J usage is TRBJ1-5, with unresolved D. V dropped 3 bases and J dropped 2 bases, with 5 bases sitting between them. Per the germline V gene, CDR1 is SEHNR and CDR2 is FQNEAQ (reference sequence). CDR3 length: 13 residues. The CDR3 is CASSFEGNQPQHF. The DNA of the CDR3 is TGTGCCAGCAGCTTTGAGGGCAATCAGCCCCAGCATTTT.

The chain employs TRBV4-1 and TRBJ2-3, with D perhaps matching TRBD1 (6 bases). The V gene lost 1 base and the J gene lost 2 bases, with 13 bases spanning the gap. CDR1 and CDR2 (germline): MGHRA, YSYEKL. This CDR3 comprises 16 residues. The CDR3 spells CASSQVSRGVTDTQYF. CDR3 nucleotides: TGCGCCAGCAGCCAAGTTTCCAGGGGTGTCACAGATACGCAGTATTTT.

The chain is built from TRBV18 and TRBJ2-1, with no clear D. Germline CDR1 is KGHSH and CDR2 is LQKENI. This CDR3 is built from 13 residues. The germline V and J ends were trimmed by 1 base and 5 bases, with 6 bases remaining between them. The CDR3 loop reads CASSPRENNEQFF. CDR3 sequence (DNA): TGTGCCAGCTCACCACGAGAGAACAATGAGCAGTTCTTC.

The rearrangement links TRBV18 to TRBJ2-2; TRBD2 matches 10 bases. J lost 3 bases, V lost 1 base, and 2 bases had no gene match. Germline CDR1 and CDR2: KGHSH and LQKENI. The CDR3 runs 16 residues. Here the CDR3 reads CASSPRLAGDTGELFF. DNA of the CDR3: TGTGCCAGCTCACCACGGCTAGCGGGAGACACCGGGGAGCTGTTTTTT.

This clone was detected only once. The chain is built from TRBV28 and TRBJ1-2; D is uncertain. CDR1 MDHEN and CDR2 SYDVKM come from the germline V gene. Trimming pared 3 bases from V and 4 bases from J, leaving 15 bases between. This CDR3 contains 15 residues. CDR3 in DNA: TGTGCCAGCAGTTTCCCGACTACCTTTTCCTATGGCTACACCTTC. Translating it yields CASSFPTTFSYGYTF.

This CDR3 is CAIRGQGGEEQYF. CDR3 bases: TGTGCCATCAGGGGACAGGGCGGGGAGGAGCAGTACTTC. The chain couples TRBV10-3 to TRBJ2-7, with 9 bases aligning to TRBD1. Germline V lookup: CDR1 ENHRY, CDR2 SYGVKD. The ends lost 6 bases at V and 7 bases at J; junction bases unmatched: 7. CDR3 length: 13 amino acids.

V usage is TRBV29-1 and J usage is TRBJ2-7, with D possibly TRBD1 on 5 matching bases. The CDR3 has 15 residues. Germline V CDR1 and CDR2: SQVTM, ANQGSEA. Trimming took off 0 bases at V and 3 bases at J, with 15 bases between the two ends. The CDR3 DNA reads as TGCAGCGTTGAAGATGAAATCGGACAAAACTACGAGCAGTACTTC. Translating gives CSVEDEIGQNYEQYF.

The rearrangement uses TRBV11-3 and TRBJ1-1; D gene uncertain. Germline CDR1 reads SGHNT; CDR2 reads YENEEA. The CDR3 is 15 residues long. The ends were cut back, 0 bases at V and 6 bases at J, with 14 bases in the middle. CDR3 DNA: TGTGCCAGCAGCTTAGATCTAGGGCGGGAACCTGAAGCTTTCTTT. Protein: CASSLDLGREPEAFF.

The V and J genes are TRBV5-1 and TRBJ1-1; D remains ambiguous. CDR1 SGHRS and CDR2 YFSETQ come from the germline V gene. The ends were cut back, 3 bases at V and 0 bases at J, with 9 bases in the middle. This CDR3 is 14 amino acids long. CDR3 DNA sequence: TGCGCCAGCAGCTGGACTCCTGTGAACACTGAAGCTTTCTTT. Protein sequence: CASSWTPVNTEAFF.

CDR3 nucleotides: TGCGCCAGCAGCCCGACAGAAGGTGAGCAGTTCTTC. It encodes CASSPTEGEQFF. The V and J genes are TRBV5-1 and TRBJ2-1, with D tentatively TRBD1 (5 bases). Between the trimmed V and J ends, which lost 4 bases and 9 bases, there was a span of 11 bases. Germline assignment: CDR1 SGHRS and CDR2 YFSETQ. The CDR3 has 12 amino acids.

V is TRBV9 and J is TRBJ1-2; D not certain. The germline CDR1 and CDR2 sequences are SGDLS and YYNGEE. V was trimmed by 0 bases and J by 3 bases, leaving 3 bases between them. The CDR3 length is 12 residues. CDR3 sequence (DNA): TGTGCCAGCAGCGTAGCGGACTATGGCTACACCTTC. It codes for CASSVADYGYTF. The full variable domain, its missing parts supplied by reference TRBV9 and TRBJ1-2, is DSGVTQTPKHLITATGQRVTLRCSPRSGDLSVYWYQQSLDQGLQFLIQYYNGEERAKGNILERFSAQQFPDLHSELNLSSLELGDSALYFCASSVADYGYTFGSGTRLTVV.

This chain uses TRBV6-5 with TRBJ2-7; D ambiguous. The germline V gene has CDR1 MNHEY and CDR2 SVGAGI. The CDR3 loop spans 11 amino acids. Trimming left V 6 bases short and J 2 bases short, with 5 bases between. The CDR3 DNA reads TGTGCCAGCAGGTCTCCCTACGAGCAGTACTTC. It codes for CASRSPYEQYF.

The chain uses TRBV4-3 and TRBJ1-4, with TRBD1 matching over 8 bases. Germline values: CDR1 LGHNA, CDR2 YSLEER. The CDR3 contains 16 residues. Losses at the gene ends were 5 bases for V and 8 bases for J; bases not matched to a gene: 13. The CDR3: CASSENAGGVWEKLFF. DNA for the CDR3: TGCGCCAGCAGCGAGAACGCAGGGGGCGTTTGGGAAAAACTGTTTTTT.

V is TRBV7-2 and J is TRBJ1-3; 12 bases match TRBD1. The germline V gene has CDR1 SGHTA and CDR2 FQGNSA. V dropped 5 bases and J dropped 4; count of bases not matched to a gene: 6. The CDR3 extends over 16 amino acids. CDR3 nucleotide sequence: TGTGCCAGCAGCCACGCAGGGACAGGGGGCGGAAACACCATATATTTT. Its translation is CASSHAGTGGGNTIYF.

The chain links TRBV19 to TRBJ1-5, with 7 bases aligning to TRBD1. Per the germline V gene, CDR1 is LNHDA and CDR2 is SQIVND (reference sequence). Germline trimming cut 10 bases from V and 2 bases from J; bases unmatched to any gene: 8. CDR3 length: 14 residues. The DNA for the CDR3 is TGTGCCACCAATACAGGGGTGGGCAATCAGCCCCAGCATTTT. Protein product: CATNTGVGNQPQHF.

The CDR3 is CATSREPAIIAIQPQHF. CDR3 DNA: TGTGCCACCAGCAGAGAACCAGCTATCATAGCTATTCAGCCCCAGCATTTT. The gene calls are TRBV15 and TRBJ1-5; no reliable D call. Trimming removed 0 bases from V and 6 bases from J, with 18 bases in between. The CDR3 length is 17 residues. Germline V gives CDR1 LNHNV, CDR2 YYDKDF (reference sequence).

The gene calls are TRBV10-2 and TRBJ1-4, with a possible D match to TRBD1 (6 bases). Germline CDR1 is WSHSY and CDR2 is SAAADI. Trimming shortened V by 0 bases and J by 7 bases, and 12 bases separated the two germline ends. There are 15 residues in the CDR3. CDR3 residues: CASSESLRGGEKLFF. CDR3 nucleotide sequence: TGCGCCAGCAGTGAGTCGCTCAGGGGTGGTGAAAAACTGTTTTTT.

As to this clone: The CDR3 does not end in the conserved phenylalanine or tryptophan, so this is likely a read error. V usage is TRBV28 and J usage is TRBJ1-1; D is unresolved. CDR1 and CDR2 from the germline V gene are MDHEN and SYDVKM. Deletions cut 6 bases from V and 2 bases from J, with 10 bases between. The CDR3 sequence is 13 residues long. The CDR3 sequence is CASRTGGNTEAFV. CDR3 DNA sequence: TGTGCCAGCAGGACGGGAGGAAACACTGAAGCTTTCGTT.

The genes are TRBV5-1 and TRBJ1-4, with D possibly TRBD1 on 5 matching bases. With 2 bases removed from V and 2 bases from J, the gap between germline ends came to 16 bases. Germline V gene lookup returns CDR1 SGHRS and CDR2 YFSETQ. The CDR3 length is 17 residues. CDR3 sequence: CASSFGQGRATNEKLFF. CDR3 nucleotide sequence: TGCGCCAGCAGCTTCGGGCAGGGAAGGGCCACTAATGAAAAACTGTTTTTT.

CDR3 amino acids: CASSLSGGRSYGYTF. CDR3 bases: TGTGCCAGCAGTTTATCAGGAGGGAGATCCTATGGCTACACCTTC. The chain couples TRBV27 to TRBJ1-2, with D uncertain. Per the germline V gene, CDR1 is MNHEY and CDR2 is SMNVEV (reference sequence). V was shortened by 0 bases and J by 4 bases, with 12 bases between the two germline ends. The CDR3 spans 15 residues.

The J gene is TRBJ2-7, the V gene TRBV5-1; 8 positions agree with TRBD2. This CDR3 spans 13 amino acids. V lost 3 bases, J lost 6 bases, and 5 bases stayed unmatched. Germline loops: CDR1 SGHRS, CDR2 YFSETQ. The CDR3 bases are TGCGCCAGCAGCTCTCCCCGGGAGGGCGAGCAGTACTTC. This encodes CASSSPREGEQYF.